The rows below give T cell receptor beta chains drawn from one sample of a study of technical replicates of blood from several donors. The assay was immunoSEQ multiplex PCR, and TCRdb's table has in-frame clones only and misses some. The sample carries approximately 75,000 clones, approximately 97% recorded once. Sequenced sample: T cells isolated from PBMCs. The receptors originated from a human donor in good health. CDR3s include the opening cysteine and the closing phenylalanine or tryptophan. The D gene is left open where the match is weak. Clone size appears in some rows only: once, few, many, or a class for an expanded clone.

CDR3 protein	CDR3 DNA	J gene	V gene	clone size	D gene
CASSLWPDRETEAFF	TGCGCCAGCAGCTTGTGGCCGGACAGGGAGACTGAAGCTTTCTTT	TRBJ1-1	TRBV5-1	once	TRBD1
CASSVVGVETQYF	TGTGCCAGCAGCGTAGTAGGGGTAGAGACCCAGTACTTC	TRBJ2-5	TRBV9	-	-
CASSQDWTGLAGGYEQYF	TGCGCCAGCAGCCAAGACTGGACAGGTTTAGCGGGAGGCTACGAGCAGTACTTC	TRBJ2-7	TRBV4-3	-	TRBD2
CASSSWSSGANVLTF	TGTGCCAGCAGTTCCTGGAGCTCTGGGGCCAACGTCCTGACTTTC	TRBJ2-6	TRBV27	-	-
CASRKREGTGELFF	TGTGCCAGTAGGAAGCGGGAGGGGACCGGGGAGCTGTTTTTT	TRBJ2-2	TRBV19	few	TRBD2
CASSFEEGGADTQYF	TGTGCCAGCAGCTTCGAGGAAGGGGGCGCAGATACGCAGTATTTT	TRBJ2-3	TRBV5-4	-	TRBD1
CASSLGRALNEQFF	TGTGCCAGCAGTTTAGGGAGGGCACTCAATGAGCAGTTCTTC	TRBJ2-1	TRBV27	-	TRBD2
CASSLITGVEKLFF	TGTGCCAGCAGTTTAATCACAGGGGTTGAAAAACTGTTTTTT	TRBJ1-4	TRBV28	-	TRBD1
CASSLGSYGYTF	TGTGCCAGCAGTTTAGGCAGCTATGGCTACACCTTC	TRBJ1-2	TRBV28	-	-
CASSVGLADTYEQYF	TGTGCCAGCAGCGTAGGACTAGCGGATACCTACGAGCAGTACTTC	TRBJ2-7	TRBV9	-	TRBD2
CASSEGAGSYNEQFF	TGTGCCAGCAGTGAAGGGGCAGGCTCCTACAATGAGCAGTTCTTC	TRBJ2-1	TRBV6-1	-	-
CASSSQGVPYGYTF	TGTGCCAGCTCATCTCAGGGGGTGCCCTATGGCTACACCTTC	TRBJ1-2	TRBV18	-	TRBD1
CASSGTTEAFF	TGTGCCAGCAGCGGGACTACTGAAGCTTTCTTT	TRBJ1-1	TRBV6-1	-	-
CASSQMASGSWSYEQYF	TGTGCCAGCAGCCAGATGGCTAGCGGGAGCTGGTCCTACGAGCAGTACTTC	TRBJ2-7	TRBV14	-	TRBD2
CASSLPRGQGSTNEKLFF	TGTGCCAGCAGCCTCCCACGAGGACAGGGATCAACTAATGAAAAACTGTTTTTT	TRBJ1-4	TRBV7-9	-	TRBD1
CSVSGNEQFF	TGCAGCGTTTCGGGCAATGAGCAGTTCTTC	TRBJ2-1	TRBV29-1	-	-
CASSLGLGYEQYF	TGTGCCAGCAGCCTGGGACTGGGCTACGAGCAGTACTTC	TRBJ2-7	TRBV6-5	-	-
CAWSLRTGTFEKLFF	TGTGCCTGGAGCTTGAGGACAGGGACATTTGAAAAACTGTTTTTT	TRBJ1-4	TRBV30	-	TRBD1
CASSWGRVGVTTNEKLFF	TGTGCCAGCAGCTGGGGGAGGGTCGGGGTTACAACTAATGAAAAACTGTTTTTT	TRBJ1-4	TRBV5-6	-	-
CASSSRSGITEAFF	TGCGCCAGCAGCTCCCGGTCAGGGATTACTGAAGCTTTCTTT	TRBJ1-1	TRBV5-1	-	-
CASKGVDTEAFF	TGTGCCAGCAAGGGGGTTGACACTGAAGCTTTCTTT	TRBJ1-1	TRBV7-9	-	-
CASSYGWIREDTQYF	TGTGCCAGCAGTTACGGATGGATAAGGGAGGATACGCAGTATTTT	TRBJ2-3	TRBV6-5	-	-
CASSLRSQSGYWAFF	TGTGCCAGCAGCTTAAGGTCTCAGTCGGGGTATTGGGCTTTCTTT	TRBJ1-1	TRBV7-8	once	-
CASSLDGKRSDEQYF	TGTGCCAGCAGCTTAGACGGAAAGAGGAGTGACGAGCAGTACTTC	TRBJ2-7	TRBV11-2	-	-